The 23 T cell receptor beta chains in this list originate from one sample, sequenced in a study of blood T cell repertoires in COVID-19. Assay used: immunoSEQ multiplex PCR; TCRdb lists only in-frame clones, some missing. The data show under 100,000 clones, around 87% seen once. The sample was peripheral blood. The receptors originated from a male donor with acute or convalescent COVID-19.

The J gene is TRBJ1-2, the V gene TRBV10-3; D call uncertain. The CDR3 runs to 13 residues. From germline, CDR1 is ENHRY and CDR2 SYGVKD. V was cut by 2 bases and J by 4 bases, with 8 bases left in between. The CDR3 region is CAISEAGSYGYTF. CDR3 nucleotides: TGTGCCATCAGTGAGGCGGGGTCCTATGGCTACACCTTC.

The rearrangement links TRBV12-3 or TRBV12-4 to TRBJ1-1, with a weak D call TRBD1 (5 bases). Trimming pared 3 bases from V and 4 bases from J, leaving 9 bases between. There are 13 residues in the CDR3. This CDR3 is CASSFQGATEAFF. DNA of the CDR3: TGTGCCAGCAGTTTCCAGGGCGCCACTGAAGCTTTCTTT.

The J gene is TRBJ2-2, the V gene TRBV7-9; 8 nucleotides align to TRBD2. J gave up 6 bases and V 1 base, and 1 base lay outside the gene matches. This CDR3 is built from 14 residues. The germline gives CDR1 SEHNR, CDR2 FQNEAQ (reference sequence). CDR3 nucleotides: TGTGCCAGCAGCTTAGGGGGACTAGCCGGGGAGCTGTTTTTT. Protein product: CASSLGGLAGELFF.

The chain links TRBV2 to TRBJ2-7, with D perhaps TRBD2 (6 bases). Trimming pared 2 bases from V and 7 bases from J, leaving 9 bases between. There are 12 residues in the CDR3. Germline CDR1 is SNHLY and CDR2 is FYNNEI. The CDR3 here is CASSENRGEQYF. The CDR3 DNA is TGTGCCAGCAGTGAAAACCGGGGGGAGCAGTACTTC. The entire variable domain, with the rest obtained from reference TRBV2 and TRBJ2-7, is as follows: EPEVTQTPSHQVTQMGQEVILRCVPISNHLYFYWYRQILGQKVEFLVSFYNNEISEKSEIFDDQFSVERPDGSNFTLKIRSTKLEDSAMYFCASSENRGEQYFGPGTRLTVT.

The V call is TRBV7-9, the J call TRBJ1-6; possible D gene TRBD1, 6 bases. This CDR3 spans 15 amino acids. V was shortened by 0 bases and J by 7 bases, with 10 bases between the two germline ends. Germline CDR1 SEHNR, CDR2 FQNEAQ (reference sequence). CDR3 coding DNA: TGTGCCAGCAGCTTAGCAAACACAGGGAATTCACCCCTCCACTTT. Its translation is CASSLANTGNSPLHF. Complete variable domain (other parts from reference TRBV7-9 and TRBJ1-6): DTGVSQNPRHKITKRGQNVTFRCDPISEHNRLYWYRQTLGQGPEFLTYFQNEAQLEKSRLLSDRFSAERPKGSFSTLEIQRTEQGDSAMYLCASSLANTGNSPLHFGNGTRLTVT.

The J gene is TRBJ2-3, the V gene TRBV11-2; 10 bases line up with TRBD2. The germline CDR1 and CDR2 sequences are SGHAT and FQNNGV. J was trimmed by 2 bases and V by 4 bases; bases with no gene match: 6. The CDR3 is 16 amino acids. In nucleotides, the CDR3 is TGTGCCAGCAGCTCCGTAGCGGGGGGAACCACAGATACGCAGTATTTT. It specifies CASSSVAGGTTDTQYF.

This clone was seen only a few times. The chain employs TRBV5-1 and TRBJ1-2; TRBD1 agrees at 9 bases. After removal of 0 bases from V and 6 bases from J, the junction contained 0 bases not matched to a gene. The CDR3 contains 13 residues. CDR1 is SGHRS and CDR2 is YFSETQ in the germline V gene. CDR3 nucleotides: TGCGCCAGCAGCTTGGGGGACAGGGATGGCTACACCTTC. It yields the protein CASSLGDRDGYTF.

The chain joins TRBV7-2 to TRBJ2-7; 8 bases are a match to TRBD2. CDR3 length: 15 residues. Germline trimming cut 1 base from V and 4 bases from J; bases unmatched to any gene: 6. Per the germline V gene, CDR1 is SGHTA and CDR2 is FQGNSA. This CDR3 reads CASSLGGSGGYEQYF. CDR3 DNA sequence: TGTGCCAGCAGCTTAGGGGGGAGCGGGGGTTACGAGCAGTACTTC. Full variable domain (remainder filled in from reference TRBV7-2 and TRBJ2-7): GAGVSQSPSNKVTEKGKDVELRCDPISGHTALYWYRQSLGQGLEFLIYFQGNSAPDKSGLPSDRFSAERTGGSVSTLTIQRTQQEDSAVYLCASSLGGSGGYEQYFGPGTRLTVT.

V and J are TRBV30 and TRBJ1-6; TRBD1 matches at 8 bases. The CDR3 runs to 14 residues. The germline CDR1 and CDR2 sequences are GTSNPN and SVGIG (reference sequence). Trimming at V came to 4 bases and at J to 9 bases, leaving 8 bases not matched to a gene. The CDR3 is CAWNSGQGSSPLHF. The CDR3 DNA reads TGTGCCTGGAACTCCGGACAGGGAAGTTCACCCCTCCACTTT.

This clone occurred a few times. The V and J genes are TRBV5-5 and TRBJ2-7, with 7 bases aligning to TRBD2. Germline CDR1 and CDR2: SGHKS and YYEKEE (reference sequence). CDR3 length equals 16 residues. Losses at the gene ends were 0 bases for V and 2 bases for J; bases not matched to a gene: 8. For the CDR3, the DNA is TGTGCCAGCAGCTTGGAGGGAGGGGCGAAGCCCTACGAGCAGTACTTC. This encodes CASSLEGGAKPYEQYF.

The genes are TRBV19 and TRBJ1-5; TRBD1 might be the D (6 bases). Deletions cut 9 bases from V and 5 bases from J, with 14 bases between. Germline V gene lookup returns CDR1 LNHDA and CDR2 SQIVND (reference sequence). CDR3 length: 13 residues. CDR3 sequence (DNA): TGTGCCAGCGCTCCAGGGGAAGATCAGCCCCAGCATTTT. This sequence encodes CASAPGEDQPQHF.

This chain links TRBV6-5 with TRBJ2-3; 7 positions agree with TRBD1. The trim removed 6 bases at V and 2 bases at J, leaving 8 bases unmatched. Germline V gene data show CDR1 as MNHEY and CDR2 as SVGAGI. This CDR3 is 15 amino acids long. CDR3 in amino acids: CASRSLQGDTDTQYF. For the CDR3, the DNA is TGTGCCAGCAGGAGTCTTCAGGGGGACACAGATACGCAGTATTTT.

The chain joins TRBV6-5 to TRBJ2-3, with D perhaps matching TRBD2 (6 bases). CDR3 size: 14 residues. Germline CDR1 MNHEY, CDR2 SVGAGI. The V gene lost 6 bases and the J gene lost 0 bases, with 10 bases spanning the gap. This chain's CDR3 is CASREGLSTDTQYF. In nucleotides, the CDR3 is TGTGCCAGCAGGGAGGGGCTCAGCACAGATACGCAGTATTTT.

The CDR3 DNA sequence: TGTGCCAGCAGCCCCGGACAGGGGGTTTTCTACGAGCAGTACTTC. As protein: CASSPGQGVFYEQYF. The chain links TRBV5-4 to TRBJ2-7; 10 bases match TRBD1. The germline V gene encodes CDR1 SGHNT and CDR2 YYREEE (reference sequence). The V gene end was trimmed by 4 bases and the J gene end by 3 bases; junction bases not matched to a gene: 7. The CDR3 is 15 amino acids.

The J gene is TRBJ1-5, the V gene TRBV24-1; D not certain. The length of the CDR3 is 15 residues. The germline CDR1 and CDR2 sequences are KGHDR and SFDVKD. V lost 3 bases and J lost 0, with 8 bases in between. CDR3 region: CATSDPTISNQPQHF. The CDR3 DNA sequence: TGTGCCACCAGTGATCCGACAATTAGCAATCAGCCCCAGCATTTT.

The chain recombines TRBV7-9 with TRBJ1-6; the D is unclear. The CDR3 extends over 12 amino acids. Trimming left V 5 bases short and J 10 bases short, with 9 bases between. Germline values: CDR1 SEHNR, CDR2 FQNEAQ (reference sequence). The CDR3 region is CASSNTLSPLHF. The DNA for the CDR3 is TGTGCCAGCAGCAATACATTGTCACCCCTCCACTTT.

V usage is TRBV7-9 and J usage is TRBJ2-7, with TRBD2 as a possible D gene (6 bases). With 4 bases removed from V and 2 bases from J, the gap between germline ends came to 12 bases. Germline CDR1 and CDR2: SEHNR and FQNEAQ (reference sequence). The CDR3 is 14 amino acids. The CDR3 is CASSSAGPTYEQYF. The CDR3 coding sequence is TGTGCCAGCAGCTCCGCGGGACCGACCTACGAGCAGTACTTC.

The CDR3 DNA reads TGTGCCAGCAGTTTATCAGGGGCCAAAAACATTCAGTACTTC. It translates to CASSLSGAKNIQYF. This rearrangement joins TRBV28 to TRBJ2-4, with D possibly matching TRBD1 (5 bases). V was shortened by 1 base and J by 1 base, with 5 bases between the two germline ends. The CDR3 sequence is 14 residues long. Germline assignment: CDR1 MDHEN and CDR2 SYDVKM. The full variable domain, completed using reference TRBV28 and TRBJ2-4, is DVKVTQSSRYLVKRTGEKVFLECVQDMDHENMFWYRQDPGLGLRLIYFSYDVKMKEKGDIPEGYSVSREKKERFSLILESASTNQTSMYLCASSLSGAKNIQYFGAGTRLSVL.

The chain joins TRBV10-2 to TRBJ1-1; weak D call: TRBD1 (5 bases). This CDR3 spans 14 amino acids. Germline V lookup: CDR1 WSHSY, CDR2 SAAADI. V was shortened by 2 bases and J by 2 bases, with 9 bases between the two germline ends. The chain's CDR3 is CASSELQGNTEAFF. CDR3 DNA sequence: TGCGCCAGCAGTGAGCTCCAGGGAAACACTGAAGCTTTCTTT.

This clone was observed a single time. The chain joins TRBV19 to TRBJ2-5, with a weak D call TRBD1 (5 bases). There are 13 residues in the CDR3. V dropped 1 base and J dropped 3 bases, with 6 bases sitting between them. The germline V gene encodes CDR1 LNHDA and CDR2 SQIVND (reference sequence). The CDR3, as DNA: TGTGCCAGTAGTATAGGCAGGGAAGAGACCCAGTACTTC. Translation: CASSIGREETQYF.

The chain joins TRBV7-9 to TRBJ1-3; maybe TRBD1 (5 bases). The CDR3 has 15 amino acids. Germline CDR1 is SEHNR and CDR2 is FQNEAQ (reference sequence). Deletions cut 5 bases from V and 0 bases from J, with 11 bases between. In DNA, the CDR3 is TGTGCCAGCAGCGCCACAGGATTCTCTGGAAACACCATATATTTT. Translation gives CASSATGFSGNTIYF.

J is TRBJ2-7 and V is TRBV2; TRBD1 matches 9 bases. Germline lookup yields CDR1 SNHLY and CDR2 FYNNEI. The CDR3 has 14 amino acids. Losses at the gene ends were 7 bases for V and 1 base for J; bases not matched to a gene: 5. CDR3 coding DNA: TGTGCCAGCATAGTGGGACAGGGTTCCTACGAGCAGTACTTC. This gives the protein CASIVGQGSYEQYF. The whole variable domain, filled in from reference TRBV2 and TRBJ2-7, reads EPEVTQTPSHQVTQMGQEVILRCVPISNHLYFYWYRQILGQKVEFLVSFYNNEISEKSEIFDDQFSVERPDGSNFTLKIRSTKLEDSAMYFCASIVGQGSYEQYFGPGTRLTVT.

As DNA, the CDR3 is TGTGCCAGCAGTACGGCCGGGCAGGGTAATTCACCCCTCCACTTT. It specifies CASSTAGQGNSPLHF. The chain links TRBV6-1 to TRBJ1-6, with TRBD1 as a possible D gene (5 bases). Germline CDR1 MNHNS, CDR2 SASEGT. V gave up 5 bases and J gave up 6 bases, with 14 bases separating them. This CDR3 has 15 amino acids.